This TCR beta chain originates from a study of T cells after posttransplantation cyclophosphamide listed by TCRdb under 2016. Turning to the overall study: Using TRB sequencing, the study followed how the T cell repertoire rebuilt after myeloablative bone marrow transplantation with posttransplantation cyclophosphamide given as GVHD prophylaxis. Samples from about 37 PTCy-treated patients and under 20 related bone marrow donors of those patients were subjected to antigen receptor sequencing. Blood from every one of the 30 or so PTCy patients who had 1-year posttransplant specimens underwent TRB sequencing. In 3 patients, TRB sequencing was also performed on up to roughly 3 more blood samples taken 2 to 5.2 years after transplant, and in several patients, pretransplant blood was also TRB-sequenced. Because TRA and TRB clonality correlated tightly in 9 samples, the subsequent TCR analyses were limited to TRB only. Public TRB sequences were checked against a database of over 3,500 sequences associated with responses to pathogens, tumor antigens, self-antigens and alloantigens.

The investigation overall reported the following: Across 45 to 50 patients, TRB clonality was highly associated with recipient CMV seropositivity and CMV reactivation, and PTCy diversity was similar to diversity in CNI/methotrexate controls. The TRB repertoires of T cells infiltrating skin or GI tract showed only limited overlap with the TRB repertoires of T cells in blood. Donor-recipient similarity was low at 1-2 months but increased during the first year, and donor CD8+ memory clones often dominated later blood repertoires.

TRB sequencing was run on genomic DNA with either the immunoSEQ assay at survey resolution or the hsTCRB kit. The source study handled its data this way. The immunoSEQ software handled the initial read processing, while the LymphoSeq R package was used for the repertoire analyses. Clonality was computed as 1 minus normalized Shannon entropy; Gini coefficient was also calculated for each TRB dataset. Phenotypes of unsorted samples were inferred by mapping TRB sequences from sorted subsets of the recipient or donor onto the same recipient's unsorted samples. TCRdb retrieved this table from immuneACCESS and kept in-frame rearrangements only. Not all clones are present; in checked studies, unresolved V genes account for under half, and no reason is known for the remainder. The DNA was the basis for D and trimming; V, J and clone size are from that table. Present in this sample are tens of thousands of clones, around 93% of which were seen just once. The ten largest clones take up about 3.2% of the sample.

Peripheral blood samples were provided by related bone marrow donors on the day of marrow donation. Mononuclear cells from peripheral blood and bone marrow were separated by Ficoll-Hypaque density centrifugation and then cryopreserved. This clone was picked up a small number of times. Its specific antigen is unknown. Base-call qualities are not available, and no considerably larger clone is one nucleotide away. This TCR was sampled from a woman aged 30 to 39 in good health and a related stem cell transplant donor. Material for sequencing was PBMCs.

The CDR3 here reads CAISEGLGHEQYF. The bases read TGTGCCATCAGTGAAGGTCTCGGCCACGAGCAGTACTTC. The rearrangement joined TRBV10-3 to TRBJ2-7; there is no confident call for the D gene. Including the terminal cysteine and phenylalanine, the CDR3 comprises 13 residues. Only CDR3 DNA remains: 39 bases, in frame from the first base. CDR1 and CDR2 were assigned from the germline V gene as ENHRY and SYGVKD. V loses 3 bases, J loses 5 bases, and the germline ends lie 11 bases apart.